This T cell receptor beta chain was sequenced during a study of T cell repertoires in cytomegalovirus infection. CDR1 is MNHGY, CDR2 SAAAGT, per germline. The CDR3 sequence is 14 residues long. The study's findings and limits: Totalled public TCR beta family frequency picked out people who carried CMV plus the relevant HLA. Dominating the ex vivo response were HLA-C-restricted CMV-specific TCR beta clonotypes.

With regard to this clonotype: Its specificity is unknown. A read error may produce the germline difference seen at one junction end.

TCRdb itself ran the reads through MiXCR, one entry per CDR3 protein. The table has about 450,000 distinct CDR3 sequences, approximately 31% seen once. The sample taken for sequencing was PBMCs. The TCR sequence derives from a human donor in good health (CMV status not recorded). Some clones in this sample may be carry-over from other donors' samples. The gene calls are TRBV6-8 and TRBJ2-7; 8 nucleotides agree with TRBD1. The CDR3 DNA reads as TGTGCCAGCACCGACAGGGGATCAACCTACGAGCAGTCCTTC. The encoded protein is CASTDRGSTYEQSF.